Sequencing of this T cell receptor (beta chain) was carried out in a study of blood T cell repertoires in COVID-19. Study as a whole: The cDNA or gDNA used as material had been derived from T cells, B-cell-depleted T cells, or PBMCs.

The V gene end was trimmed by 2 bases and the J gene end by 2 bases; junction bases not matched to a gene: 9. CDR1 and CDR2 (germline): LNHDA, SQIVND (reference sequence). The CDR3 sequence is 17 residues long. In the authors' methods: Amplification of reference gene primers provided the estimated nucleated cell counts. The data were produced by immunoSEQ multiplex PCR, yet TCRdb's version contains in-frame clones alone and is incomplete. V, J and clone size are those of that table, while D and trimming were read from the DNA. The sample yields a few hundred thousand clones, 80% to 90% seen once. This clonotype was obtained from a woman aged 45-65 years with acute or convalescent COVID-19. The sequenced sample consisted of peripheral blood. V usage is TRBV19 and J usage is TRBJ2-7; TRBD2 matches 10 bases. For the CDR3, the DNA is TGTGCCAGTAGTATACCCCCACTAGCGGGAAGACCCTACGAGCAGTACTTC. It specifies CASSIPPLAGRPYEQYF. Looking up the rest from reference TRBV19 and TRBJ2-7 gives the full variable domain: DGGITQSPKYLFRKEGQNVTLSCEQNLNHDAMYWYRQDPGQGLRLIYYSQIVNDFQKGDIAEGYSVSREKKESFPLTVTSAQKNPTAFYLCASSIPPLAGRPYEQYFGPGTRLTVT.